This TCR beta chain was recovered during a study of T cell clonality in common variable immunodeficiency. Patients had low serum IgG, IgA and/or IgM and specific antibody deficiency. Generated by immunoSEQ multiplex PCR, the TCRdb table keeps only in-frame clones and is missing some. The sample presents about 17,000 clones, none singletons. A remark on this clone: The target antigen is unknown. The CDR3 goes on 3 residues after the read ends, and that part is filled in from the germline J gene.

Study-level results: In common variable immunodeficiency, TCR beta chains reportedly carried fewer deletions and N-nucleotide insertions. Compared with healthy controls, CVID subjects showed increased TCRbeta clonality, mostly in about a third.

Per germline, CDR1 LNHDA and CDR2 SQIVND (reference sequence). The CDR3 has 14 amino acids. The V end lost 4 bases, the J end lost 5 bases, and 14 bases lay between the germline ends. The clonotype comes from a human donor with common variable immunodeficiency. The specimen sequenced was peripheral blood mononuclear cells. The chain carries TRBV19 and TRBJ1-1; the D gene is possibly TRBD1 (5 bases). The CDR3 bases that were read are TGTGCCAGTAGTAGCAGGGTTGGGCGGACTGAA. Encoded protein: CASSSRVGRTE. The entire CDR3 protein is CASSSRVGRTEAFF.